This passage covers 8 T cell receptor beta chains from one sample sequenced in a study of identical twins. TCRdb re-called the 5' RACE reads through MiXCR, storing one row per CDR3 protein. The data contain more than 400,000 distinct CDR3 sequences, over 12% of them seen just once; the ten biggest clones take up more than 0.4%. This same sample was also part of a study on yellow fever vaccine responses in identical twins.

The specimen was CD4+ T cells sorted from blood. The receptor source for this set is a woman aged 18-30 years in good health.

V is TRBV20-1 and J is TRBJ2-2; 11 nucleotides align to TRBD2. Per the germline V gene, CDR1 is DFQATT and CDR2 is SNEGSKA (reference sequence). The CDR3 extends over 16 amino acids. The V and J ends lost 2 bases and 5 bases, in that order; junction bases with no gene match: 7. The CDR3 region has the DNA TGCAGTGCTAGAATAGCGGGGGGGCGATTGACCGGGGAGCTGTTTTTT. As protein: CSARIAGGRLTGELFF.

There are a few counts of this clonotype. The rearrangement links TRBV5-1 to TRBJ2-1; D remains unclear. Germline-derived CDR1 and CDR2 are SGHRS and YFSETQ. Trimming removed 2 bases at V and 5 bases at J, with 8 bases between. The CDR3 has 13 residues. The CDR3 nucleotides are TGCGCCAGCAGCTTCGCTTTCGACAATGAGCAGTTCTTC. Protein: CASSFAFDNEQFF.

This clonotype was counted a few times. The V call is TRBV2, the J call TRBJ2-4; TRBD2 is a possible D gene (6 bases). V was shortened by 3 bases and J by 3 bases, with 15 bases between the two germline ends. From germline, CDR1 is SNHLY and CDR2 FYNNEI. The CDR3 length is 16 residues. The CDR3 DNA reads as TGTGCCAGCAGTGAGAATCGGGGGTTCGACAAAAACATTCAGTACTTC. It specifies CASSENRGFDKNIQYF.

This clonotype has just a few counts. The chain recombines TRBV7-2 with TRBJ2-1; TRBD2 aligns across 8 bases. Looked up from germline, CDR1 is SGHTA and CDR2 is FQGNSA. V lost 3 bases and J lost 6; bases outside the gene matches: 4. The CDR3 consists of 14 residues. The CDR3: CASSFGTSSNEQFF. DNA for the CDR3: TGTGCCAGCAGCTTTGGGACTAGTTCCAATGAGCAGTTCTTC.

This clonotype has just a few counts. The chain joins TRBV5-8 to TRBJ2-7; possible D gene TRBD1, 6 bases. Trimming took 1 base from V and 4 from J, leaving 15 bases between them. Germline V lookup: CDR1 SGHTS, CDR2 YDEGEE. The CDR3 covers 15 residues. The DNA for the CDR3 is TGTGCCAGCAGCTTGACAGGGACCGGCATTTACGAGCAGTACTTC. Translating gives CASSLTGTGIYEQYF.

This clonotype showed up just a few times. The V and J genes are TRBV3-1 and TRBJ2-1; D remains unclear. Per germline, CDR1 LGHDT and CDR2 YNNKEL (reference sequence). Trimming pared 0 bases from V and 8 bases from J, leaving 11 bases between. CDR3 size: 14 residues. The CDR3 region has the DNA TGTGCCAGCAGCCAAGATAATCTACTATATGAGCAGTTCTTC. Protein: CASSQDNLLYEQFF.

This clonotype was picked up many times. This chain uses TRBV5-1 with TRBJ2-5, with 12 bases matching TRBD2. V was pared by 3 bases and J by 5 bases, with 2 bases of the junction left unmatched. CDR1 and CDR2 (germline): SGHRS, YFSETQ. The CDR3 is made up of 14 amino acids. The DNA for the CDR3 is TGCGCCAGCAGCTCGGGACTAGCGGGCGAGACCCAGTACTTC. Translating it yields CASSSGLAGETQYF.

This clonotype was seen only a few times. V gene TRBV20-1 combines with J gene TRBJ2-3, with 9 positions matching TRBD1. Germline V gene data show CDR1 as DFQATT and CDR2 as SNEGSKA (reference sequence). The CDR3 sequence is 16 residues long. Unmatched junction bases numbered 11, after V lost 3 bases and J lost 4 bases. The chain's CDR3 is CSASTPDRGWADTQYF. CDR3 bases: TGCAGTGCTAGCACCCCGGACAGGGGATGGGCAGATACGCAGTATTTT.